These T cell receptor beta chains were read from a single sample in a study of blood T cell repertoires in COVID-19. Only in-frame clones appear in the TCRdb table, and some are missing; sequencing was by immunoSEQ multiplex PCR. This table holds roughly 190,000 clones, 88% found once. Sample: peripheral blood. The source is a human donor in a cohort sampled during active COVID-19. Both conserved end residues are part of each CDR3. Fields, in order: V gene, J gene, CDR3 protein.

V gene: TRBV6-5; J gene: TRBJ2-5; CDR3 protein: CASSRQGGSETQYF
V gene: TRBV10-3; J gene: TRBJ2-2; CDR3 protein: CAMDGGTGELFF
V gene: TRBV30; J gene: TRBJ1-1; CDR3 protein: CAWSVPRVRETEAFF
V gene: TRBV6-5; J gene: TRBJ2-7; CDR3 protein: CASRPDRGREQYF
V gene: TRBV2; J gene: TRBJ2-5; CDR3 protein: CASSAFFLAGPKETQYF
V gene: TRBV7-2; J gene: TRBJ2-7; CDR3 protein: CASSYGRGYYEQYF
V gene: TRBV7-6; J gene: TRBJ1-2; CDR3 protein: CASSSDTSYTF
V gene: TRBV4-3; J gene: TRBJ1-6; CDR3 protein: CASSQGTRVGPLHF
V gene: TRBV2; J gene: TRBJ1-4; CDR3 protein: CASSWEGTVIEKLFF
V gene: TRBV10-2; J gene: TRBJ1-1; CDR3 protein: CASSEQGNTEAFF
V gene: TRBV6-2/TRBV6-3; J gene: TRBJ1-4; CDR3 protein: CASSENQAKLFF
V gene: TRBV6-2/TRBV6-3; J gene: TRBJ1-2; CDR3 protein: CASSYFGQRANPNYGYTF
V gene: TRBV2; J gene: TRBJ2-7; CDR3 protein: CASTKLNEQYF
V gene: TRBV10-3; J gene: TRBJ1-4; CDR3 protein: CAIRQGGSEKLFF
V gene: TRBV10-3; J gene: TRBJ1-2; CDR3 protein: CAISESTGRVGYTF
V gene: TRBV6-5; J gene: TRBJ1-3; CDR3 protein: CASSYGGFSGNTIYF
V gene: TRBV2; J gene: TRBJ2-7; CDR3 protein: CASSTGQSYEQYF
V gene: TRBV4-3; J gene: TRBJ1-1; CDR3 protein: CASSRDRDTEAFF
V gene: TRBV30; J gene: TRBJ2-3; CDR3 protein: CAWRGPAGAADTQYF
V gene: TRBV6-2/TRBV6-3; J gene: TRBJ2-3; CDR3 protein: CASSLGGGSYPDGTDTQYF
V gene: TRBV4-3; J gene: TRBJ2-2; CDR3 protein: CASSQDGLAGDTNTGELFF
V gene: TRBV27; J gene: TRBJ2-1; CDR3 protein: CASNPQREGHPYNEQFF
V gene: TRBV19; J gene: TRBJ1-1; CDR3 protein: CASQGQGVTEAFF
V gene: TRBV10-3; J gene: TRBJ2-2; CDR3 protein: CAISETGGSTGELFF
V gene: TRBV2; J gene: TRBJ1-2; CDR3 protein: CASSTGTNYGYTF
V gene: TRBV5-4; J gene: TRBJ1-3; CDR3 protein: CASSLGLDSSGNTIYF
V gene: TRBV15; J gene: TRBJ2-7; CDR3 protein: CATSRDLSSGTSYEQYF
V gene: TRBV27; J gene: TRBJ1-2; CDR3 protein: CASSLTGGTGGHYGYTF
V gene: TRBV7-2; J gene: TRBJ2-3; CDR3 protein: CASSPWGGYLDTQYF
V gene: TRBV5-1; J gene: TRBJ2-1; CDR3 protein: CASSLRTSGRSYNEQFF
V gene: TRBV19; J gene: TRBJ2-3; CDR3 protein: CASSMSGPTDTQYF
V gene: TRBV9; J gene: TRBJ1-3; CDR3 protein: CASSPSPSGNTIYF
V gene: TRBV7-6; J gene: TRBJ2-5; CDR3 protein: CASSLMSGAGRETQYF